This TCR beta chain was recovered during a study of blood T cell repertoires in COVID-19. The overall study: From the United States, Italy and Spain came samples of acute and convalescent COVID-19. T cells, B-cell-depleted T cells, or PBMCs provided the cDNA or gDNA that served as material.

Authors' data handling: Reference gene primer amplification in the assay estimated nucleated cell counts. Sequencing was performed with immunoSEQ multiplex PCR; in TCRdb, only in-frame clones are kept and a portion is missing. V and J calls and clone size are given by that table; D and trimming were obtained from the DNA. This table has 200,000 to 250,000 clones, approximately 90% appearing once. The sequenced sample consisted of peripheral blood. The clonotype was recovered from a man aged 50 to 59 with acute or convalescent COVID-19.

The CDR3 spells CAWIGAGDLEAFF. CDR3 sequence (DNA): TGTGCCTGGATTGGGGCAGGGGACCTTGAAGCTTTCTTT. The rearrangement uses TRBV30 and TRBJ1-1, with D perhaps TRBD1 (6 bases). Germline V gene data show CDR1 as GTSNPN and CDR2 as SVGIG (reference sequence). This CDR3 has 13 amino acids. V gave up 4 bases and J gave up 7 bases, with 16 bases separating them.